The following is a T cell receptor (beta chain) sequence with its context. Its antigen is undetermined. The data originate from a study of blood T cells in healthy people across ages. The authors ran a second PCR of about 6 to 12 cycles using a sample-barcoded 5' primer and a J-beta primer mix. The authors tagged each cDNA molecule using a template-switch adaptor with 12 random nucleotides. Each CDR3 protein gets one entry after TCRdb re-called the 5' RACE reads with MiXCR. In the table there are about 690,000 distinct CDR3 sequences, about 43% of which are singletons. V dropped 5 bases and J dropped 3; count of bases not matched to a gene: 4. The CDR3 covers 14 residues. Germline values: CDR1 SGHTA, CDR2 FQGNSA. Study conclusions and caveats: Correlation between TCR beta diversity and naive T cell percentage was strong.

This clonotype was sampled from a man of 80 years or more in good health. The sample was blood. The J gene is TRBJ1-5, the V gene TRBV7-2; 7 positions match TRBD1. Written as DNA, the CDR3 is TGTGCCAGCAGCGTAGGACAGGCCAATCAGCCCCAGCATTTT. Residues: CASSVGQANQPQHF.